The present entry profiles one T cell receptor (beta chain) with its context. Its target is not known. The sample comes from a study of shared clonotypes between healthy human individuals. Sequenced by immunoSEQ multiplex PCR; TCRdb stores in-frame clones only, minus some. Among some 630,000 clones listed, approximately 96% were seen once. Cells designated naive CD8 were CD45RO-negative and were positively selected for CCR7, with terminally differentiated effector memory CD45RA+ cells excluded. Whole-study findings and limits: Sharing of clonotypes among donors was expected to vary with sequencing depth.

V was cut by 0 bases and J by 1 base, with 6 bases left in between. The length of the CDR3 is 14 residues. The germline V gene has CDR1 SEHNR and CDR2 FQNEAQ (reference sequence). The sample comprised naive CD8+ T cells sorted from blood. The sequence derives from a woman aged 25 to 39 in good health. This chain uses TRBV7-9 with TRBJ2-5; no firm D call. CDR3 DNA sequence: TGTGCCAGCAGCTTAGCCTACAGCCAAGAGACCCAGTACTTC. Translated, it gives CASSLAYSQETQYF. Complete variable domain (other parts from reference TRBV7-9 and TRBJ2-5): DTGVSQNPRHKITKRGQNVTFRCDPISEHNRLYWYRQTLGQGPEFLTYFQNEAQLEKSRLLSDRFSAERPKGSFSTLEIQRTEQGDSAMYLCASSLAYSQETQYFGPGTRLLVL.